The present T cell receptor (beta chain) was sequenced within a study of T-cell reconstitution after alpha-beta-depleted transplantation in children. As concerns this clonotype: A read error is possible here, since a much larger clone lies one base away.

A library of TCRbeta sequences, prepared with unique molecular identifiers, was generated. TCRdb used MiXCR to reprocess the PCR reads, holding one entry per CDR3 protein. The table lists 330,000 or so distinct CDR3 sequences, around a tenth of them singletons. The germline CDR1 and CDR2 sequences are SGHAT and FQNNGV. There are 16 residues in the CDR3. Sequenced material: PBMCs, taken before TCRalphabeta/CD19-depleted stem cell transplant. This sequence joins TRBV11-2 and TRBJ2-7, with D perhaps TRBD2 (6 bases). This sequence originates from a boy in the first two years of life with acute myeloid leukemia, due to receive a stem cell transplant. For the CDR3, the DNA is TGTGCCAGCAGCTCCGGGTGGAGGGCACACAACTACGACCAGTACTTC. Translating gives CASSSGWRAHNYDQYF.